This T cell receptor beta chain originates from a study of blood T cells in healthy people across ages. Study-level results: Greater diversity and more naive CD4+ cells were seen in long-lived donors than in aged donors.

For the second PCR, which ran for 7 to 11 cycles, a sample-barcoded 5' primer and a J-beta primer mix were used. TCRdb called the 5' RACE reads again in MiXCR, with one record for every CDR3 protein. The table has about 580,000 distinct CDR3 sequences, 40% to 50% seen once. The CDR3 spans 14 residues. Germline values: CDR1 MNHEY, CDR2 SVGEGT. V was clipped by 5 bases and J by 0 bases, with 10 bases between them. This clonotype has a count of ten or more. The antigen remains undetermined. Extractions gave at least 5.5 micrograms of total RNA per sample. The clonotype originates from a man older than 75 in good health. Sequenced material: blood. The V gene is TRBV6-2 or TRBV6-3, the J gene TRBJ2-5; maybe TRBD2 (6 bases). CDR3 sequence reads: CASSPRDYQETQYF. In DNA form, the CDR3 reads TGTGCCAGCAGTCCCCGGGACTACCAAGAGACCCAGTACTTC.